The 32 T cell receptor beta chains listed next were all sequenced from one sample in a study of blood T cell repertoires in COVID-19. The assay was immunoSEQ multiplex PCR, and TCRdb's table has in-frame clones only and misses some. The sample yields approximately 340,000 clones, around 88% seen once. The sequencing sample was made of peripheral blood. Receptors were obtained from a man younger than 40 with active or convalescent COVID-19.

The genes are TRBV7-9 and TRBJ1-2; TRBD1 is a possible D gene (5 bases). Trimming shortened V by 1 base and J by 2 bases, and 11 bases separated the two germline ends. The CDR3 consists of 15 residues. The germline gives CDR1 SEHNR, CDR2 FQNEAQ (reference sequence). As DNA, the CDR3 is TGTGCCAGCAGCTTAGAAGCAGGGAGGAACTATGGCTACACCTTC. It is translated as CASSLEAGRNYGYTF.

The J gene is TRBJ2-3, the V gene TRBV5-4; 9 bases agree with TRBD2. The CDR3 is 16 residues long. The V segment lost 2 bases and the J segment 6 bases; nucleotides outside the gene matches: 10. Germline V gene sequence: CDR1 SGHNT, CDR2 YYREEE (reference sequence). The CDR3 DNA follows: TGTGCCAGCAGCTTTAAAGAGCGGGGGGCACGGGATACGCAGTATTTT. This translates into CASSFKERGARDTQYF.

The chain links TRBV24-1 to TRBJ2-1; TRBD2 aligns across 13 bases. This CDR3 is built from 14 residues. Germline V CDR1 and CDR2: KGHDR, SFDVKD. Unmatched junction bases numbered 7, after V lost 9 bases and J lost 9 bases. CDR3 sequence: CATGPGLAGSEQFF. The CDR3 DNA reads as TGTGCCACCGGCCCGGGACTAGCGGGAAGTGAGCAGTTCTTC.

V usage is TRBV7-2 and J usage is TRBJ1-5; TRBD1 is a possible D gene (5 bases). The CDR3 has 16 residues. Germline V gene sequence: CDR1 SGHTA, CDR2 FQGNSA. V lost 5 bases to trimming and J lost 4 bases, with 18 bases between them. Written as DNA, the CDR3 is TGTGCCAGCAGCACTACCTTCGAAAGGGGTAATCAGCCCCAGCATTTT. Protein: CASSTTFERGNQPQHF.

This clone was found a few times. V gene TRBV15 combines with J gene TRBJ1-4; a weak D match, TRBD1 (5 bases). The CDR3 length is 15 residues. V shed 1 base and J shed 5 bases, with 11 bases lying between them. From germline, CDR1 is LNHNV and CDR2 YYDKDF (reference sequence). CDR3: CATSRVPGRNEKLFF. The DNA of the CDR3 is TGTGCCACCAGCAGAGTGCCAGGGAGGAATGAAAAACTGTTTTTT.

This clone is a singleton in its sample. The chain employs TRBV28 and TRBJ1-2; D possibly corresponds to TRBD1 (6 bases). This CDR3 is 13 amino acids long. Germline loops: CDR1 MDHEN, CDR2 SYDVKM. Trimming shortened V by 6 bases and J by 4 bases, and 12 bases separated the two germline ends. The CDR3: CASRLLQGYGYTF. In DNA, the CDR3 is TGTGCCAGCAGACTCTTACAGGGCTATGGCTACACCTTC.

This chain links TRBV19 with TRBJ2-2; TRBD2 matches at 9 bases. With 7 bases clipped from V and 3 bases from J, the junction kept 12 bases outside the gene matches. Germline lookup yields CDR1 LNHDA and CDR2 SQIVND (reference sequence). The CDR3 has 17 residues. CDR3: CASTSNPGLAYTGELFF. As DNA, the CDR3 is TGTGCCAGTACCTCAAACCCGGGACTAGCCTACACCGGGGAGCTGTTTTTT.

As DNA, the CDR3 is TGTGCCAGCAGCCAAGGGACAGGGCAACATCAGCCCCAGCATTTT. This translates into CASSQGTGQHQPQHF. This chain joins TRBV3-1 (or the pseudogene TRBV3-2) and TRBJ1-5; TRBD1 matches 8 bases. This CDR3 spans 15 amino acids. Germline CDR1 LGHDT, CDR2 YNNKEL (reference sequence). The junction had 4 bases not matched to a gene; V was cut back by 1 base and J by 5 bases.

Regarding this clone: At the DNA level, this CDR3 is encoded by other sequences in the same sample as well. V and J are TRBV19 and TRBJ1-2, with D hard to call. The V end was cut by 1 base, the J end by 5 bases, with 8 bases between. CDR1 is LNHDA, CDR2 SQIVND, per germline (reference sequence). The CDR3 is 13 amino acids. The CDR3 here is CASSIGGGYGYTF. In DNA form, the CDR3 reads TGTGCCAGTAGTATAGGAGGAGGTTATGGCTACACCTTC.

The chain carries TRBV5-1 and TRBJ1-1; 10 bases are a match to TRBD1. The CDR3 spans 16 residues. Germline CDR1 reads SGHRS; CDR2 reads YFSETQ. V gave up 6 bases and J gave up 7 bases; unmatched junction bases: 15. The CDR3 sequence: CASTPRTGGSPSEAFF. CDR3 nucleotide sequence: TGCGCCAGCACCCCTCGGACAGGGGGAAGTCCCAGTGAAGCTTTCTTT.

The rearrangement links TRBV19 to TRBJ2-5; 7 bases agree with TRBD1. After removal of 5 bases from V and 4 bases from J, the junction contained 10 bases not matched to a gene. Germline-derived CDR1 and CDR2 are LNHDA and SQIVND (reference sequence). This CDR3 has 15 residues. Here the CDR3 reads CASSAYRGPGETQYF. CDR3 coding DNA: TGTGCCAGTAGTGCCTATAGGGGGCCAGGAGAGACCCAGTACTTC.

The chain recombines TRBV10-3 with TRBJ2-1; 7 positions match TRBD2. Trimming cost V 6 bases and J 2 bases; bases outside gene matches: 1. The CDR3 extends over 13 amino acids. Germline assignment: CDR1 ENHRY and CDR2 SYGVKD. CDR3 region: CAISGGTYNEQFF. For the CDR3, the DNA is TGTGCCATCAGCGGGGGGACCTACAATGAGCAGTTCTTC.

The J gene is TRBJ2-5, the V gene TRBV5-4, with TRBD2 matching 7 bases. CDR1 is SGHNT and CDR2 is YYREEE in the germline V gene (reference sequence). The ends lost 3 bases at V and 5 bases at J; junction bases unmatched: 16. CDR3 size: 17 residues. The CDR3 reads CASSSPLTSAHGETQYF. CDR3 DNA: TGTGCCAGCAGCTCCCCTCTTACTAGCGCCCACGGGGAGACCCAGTACTTC.

The chain uses TRBV13 and TRBJ2-1; D remains ambiguous. The CDR3 has 15 amino acids. Germline V lookup: CDR1 PRHDT, CDR2 FYEKMQ (reference sequence). V lost 10 bases to trimming and J lost 0 bases, with 16 bases between them. DNA of the CDR3: TGTGCCACAACTGGAGCGAGCGCCTCCTACAATGAGCAGTTCTTC. This encodes CATTGASASYNEQFF.

J is TRBJ1-3 and V is TRBV6-5; 7 bases align to TRBD1. The CDR3 contains 14 residues. V trimming: 7 bases; J trimming: 4 bases; junction bases outside the gene matches: 7. CDR1 MNHEY and CDR2 SVGAGI come from the germline V gene. The CDR3 reads CASKDRVYGNTIYF. The CDR3 DNA follows: TGTGCCAGCAAAGACAGGGTTTACGGAAACACCATATATTTT.

This CDR3 is CASSAAGGTGNTIYF. DNA of the CDR3: TGCGCCAGCAGCGCGGCAGGGGGCACTGGAAACACCATATATTTT. The chain couples TRBV5-1 to TRBJ1-3, with TRBD1 identical over 8 bases. The CDR3 spans 15 residues. The germline V gene has CDR1 SGHRS and CDR2 YFSETQ. J lost 2 bases, V lost 4 bases, and 5 bases had no gene match.

The chain couples TRBV18 to TRBJ1-2; 7 bases align to TRBD1. J lost 4 bases, V lost 6 bases, and 5 bases had no gene match. Germline V lookup: CDR1 KGHSH, CDR2 LQKENI. The CDR3 is 13 amino acids. Here the CDR3 reads CASSPPGGYGYTF. DNA of the CDR3: TGTGCCAGCTCCCCGCCAGGGGGCTATGGCTACACCTTC.

The chain employs TRBV3-1 (or the pseudogene TRBV3-2) and TRBJ2-2, with D tentatively TRBD2 (6 bases). In germline, CDR1 is LGHDT, CDR2 YNNKEL (reference sequence). V was pared by 5 bases and J by 5 bases, with 18 bases between. The CDR3 totals 16 residues. DNA of the CDR3: TGTGCCAGCAGCGCCCGGACTACCGAAGTGACCGGGGAGCTGTTTTTT. Translating it yields CASSARTTEVTGELFF.

Here the CDR3 reads CASSQDLAGFVHGYTF. CDR3 in DNA: TGTGCCAGCAGCCAAGATTTGGCAGGGTTTGTGCATGGCTACACCTTC. The V call is TRBV4-2, the J call TRBJ1-2, with D possibly being TRBD1 (5 bases). The CDR3 sequence is 16 residues long. Per the germline V gene, CDR1 is LGHNA and CDR2 is YNFKEQ. V gave up 0 bases and J gave up 6 bases, with 17 bases separating them.

The CDR3 region is CASSLGTSGALTQYF. As DNA, the CDR3 is TGTGCCAGCAGCTTAGGGACTAGCGGGGCCCTAACGCAGTATTTT. V usage is TRBV7-8 and J usage is TRBJ2-3; 12 bases line up with TRBD2. Per germline, CDR1 SGHVS and CDR2 FQNEAQ. The length of the CDR3 is 15 residues. V lost 1 base to trimming and J lost 9 bases; unmatched junction nucleotides: 5. The full variable domain, its missing parts supplied by reference TRBV7-8 and TRBJ2-3, is GAGVSQSPRYKVAKRGQDVALRCDPISGHVSLFWYQQALGQGPEFLTYFQNEAQLDKSGLPSDRFFAERPEGSVSTLKIQRTQQEDSAVYLCASSLGTSGALTQYFGPGTRLTVL.

The chain links TRBV7-2 to TRBJ2-3, with D perhaps matching TRBD2 (6 bases). The germline CDR1 and CDR2 sequences are SGHTA and FQGNSA. V dropped 4 bases and J dropped 2 bases, with 13 bases sitting between them. CDR3 length: 15 residues. CDR3 coding DNA: TGTGCCAGCAGCTCCGTGGCGGGATTCACAGATACGCAGTATTTT. Amino acids: CASSSVAGFTDTQYF.

The chain is built from TRBV29-1 and TRBJ2-1, with D possibly TRBD2 on 5 matching bases. Per germline, CDR1 SQVTM and CDR2 ANQGSEA. V lost 7 bases and J 7 bases, leaving 17 bases between the germline ends. The CDR3 spans 13 residues. The CDR3, as DNA: TGCAGCGCCCACGGCCCCGAGCGGAATGAGCAGTTCTTC. This codes for CSAHGPERNEQFF.

V is TRBV7-2 and J is TRBJ2-7, with TRBD2 matching over 9 bases. The V gene's germline CDR1 is SGHTA and CDR2 FQGNSA. V lost 3 bases and J lost 5; bases outside the gene matches: 11. This CDR3 comprises 16 residues. The CDR3 DNA follows: TGTGCCAGCAGCTTTGGGCGCGGGAGGGATTCCGACGAGCAGTACTTC. This gives the protein CASSFGRGRDSDEQYF.

The V and J genes are TRBV4-3 and TRBJ2-5; TRBD1 matches 9 bases. The CDR3 covers 13 residues. The V gene's germline CDR1 is LGHNA and CDR2 YSLEER. J gave up 4 bases and V 3 bases, and 0 bases lay outside the gene matches. The DNA of the CDR3 is TGCGCCAGCAGCCAGACAGGGGGAGAGACCCAGTACTTC. Its translation: CASSQTGGETQYF.

The CDR3 DNA reads as TGTGCCAGCAGCTTCGGCGGGGGGTTGAACGCAGATACGCAGTATTTT. Protein: CASSFGGGLNADTQYF. This chain uses TRBV11-3 with TRBJ2-3, with TRBD2 matching over 8 bases. V shed 3 bases and J 4 bases; nucleotides not matched to a gene: 9. This CDR3 region has 16 residues. The germline CDR1 and CDR2 sequences are SGHNT and YENEEA.

This rearrangement joins TRBV2 to TRBJ1-1; no reliable D call. The V end lost 2 bases, the J end lost 5 bases, and 6 bases lay between the germline ends. The germline gives CDR1 SNHLY, CDR2 FYNNEI. This CDR3 region has 12 residues. CDR3 amino acids: CASSERETEAFF. CDR3 sequence (DNA): TGTGCCAGCAGTGAAAGGGAGACTGAAGCTTTCTTT.

This rearrangement joins TRBV9 to TRBJ1-6; 8 bases are a match to TRBD1. The germline CDR1 and CDR2 sequences are SGDLS and YYNGEE. The CDR3 is 14 residues long. V shed 4 bases, J shed 8 bases, and the junction held 5 bases outside the gene matches. The CDR3 DNA is TGTGCCAGCAGCAGAGGGACAGGATATTCACCCCTCCACTTT. It specifies CASSRGTGYSPLHF.

The genes are TRBV7-9 and TRBJ2-2, with 11 bases that match TRBD2. The CDR3 has 19 residues. V gave up 2 bases and J gave up 5 bases; unmatched junction bases: 13. Germline V gene sequence: CDR1 SEHNR, CDR2 FQNEAQ (reference sequence). CDR3 sequence reads: CASSLFRFTSGSSTGELFF. The CDR3 coding sequence is TGTGCCAGCAGCTTATTCAGGTTTACTAGCGGGAGTAGTACCGGGGAGCTGTTTTTT.

The rearrangement links TRBV5-8 to TRBJ2-7; 7 bases map to TRBD2. V lost 2 bases to trimming and J lost 5 bases; unmatched junction nucleotides: 4. The germline V gene has CDR1 SGHTS and CDR2 YDEGEE. CDR3 length equals 13 residues. CDR3 loop: CASSFWGGNEQYF. As DNA, the CDR3 is TGTGCCAGCAGCTTCTGGGGGGGGAACGAGCAGTACTTC.

This sequence joins TRBV27 and TRBJ1-5; D unresolved. Trimming stripped 2 bases from V and 4 bases from J, with 6 bases between. The CDR3 runs to 13 residues. Germline values: CDR1 MNHEY, CDR2 SMNVEV (reference sequence). In nucleotides, the CDR3 is TGTGCCAGCAGTTTAACTGAGAATCAGCCCCAGCATTTT. It specifies CASSLTENQPQHF.

This rearrangement joins TRBV7-3 to TRBJ1-6; 9 bases are shared with TRBD1. The germline V gene encodes CDR1 SGHTA and CDR2 FQGTGA. This CDR3 has 15 residues. V dropped 2 bases and J dropped 8; count of bases not matched to a gene: 4. The CDR3 spells CASSLGTGLDSPLHF. The CDR3 nucleotides are TGTGCCAGCAGCTTAGGGACAGGGCTAGATTCACCCCTCCACTTT.

This clone was seen a few times. The rearrangement uses TRBV19 and TRBJ2-3; TRBD2 is a possible D gene (5 bases). Germline lookup yields CDR1 LNHDA and CDR2 SQIVND (reference sequence). The CDR3 length is 15 residues. V lost 5 bases and J 2 bases, leaving 14 bases between the germline ends. The CDR3 protein is CASSEAASFTDTQYF. CDR3 in DNA: TGTGCCAGTAGTGAGGCGGCTAGCTTCACAGATACGCAGTATTTT.